This TCR beta chain was sequenced during a study of blood T cells in healthy people across ages. Isolation yielded PBMCs, at least 6.5 million per sample, in every case. For this clonotype: The target antigen is unknown.

Trimming at V came to 3 bases and at J to 8 bases, leaving 3 bases not matched to a gene. The CDR3 has 13 residues. CDR1 is SEHNR, CDR2 FQNEAQ, per germline (reference sequence). Overall study results and limits: Per million T cells, TCR beta diversity dropped about linearly as age rose.

A second PCR of roughly 7 to 11 cycles used a sample-barcoded 5' primer and a J-beta primer mix. TCRdb itself ran the 5' RACE reads through MiXCR, one entry per CDR3 protein. The repertoire holds roughly 500,000 distinct CDR3 sequences, 25% to 30% seen once, with approximately 17% in the top ten. The sequenced sample was blood. This chain connects TRBV7-9 to TRBJ2-1; 8 bases are shared with TRBD2. This receptor was obtained from a woman aged 70-85 years in good health. In DNA form, the CDR3 reads TGTGCCAGCAGCTTCAACGGGGGGGATGAGCAGTTCTTC. Translation: CASSFNGGDEQFF.